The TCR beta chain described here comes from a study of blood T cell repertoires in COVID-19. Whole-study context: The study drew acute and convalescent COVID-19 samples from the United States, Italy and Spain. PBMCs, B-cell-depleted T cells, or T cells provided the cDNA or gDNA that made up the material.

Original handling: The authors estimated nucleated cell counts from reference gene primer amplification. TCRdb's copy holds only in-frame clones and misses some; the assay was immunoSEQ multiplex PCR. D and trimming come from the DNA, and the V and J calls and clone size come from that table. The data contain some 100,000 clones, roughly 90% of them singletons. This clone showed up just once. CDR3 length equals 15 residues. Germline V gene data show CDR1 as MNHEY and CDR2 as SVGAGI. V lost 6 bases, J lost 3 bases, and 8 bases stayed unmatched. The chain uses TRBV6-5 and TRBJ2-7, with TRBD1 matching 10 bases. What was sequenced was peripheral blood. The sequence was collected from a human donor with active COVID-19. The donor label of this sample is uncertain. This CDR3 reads CASRLGTGALYEQYF. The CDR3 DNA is TGTGCCAGCAGACTCGGGACAGGGGCACTCTACGAGCAGTACTTC.